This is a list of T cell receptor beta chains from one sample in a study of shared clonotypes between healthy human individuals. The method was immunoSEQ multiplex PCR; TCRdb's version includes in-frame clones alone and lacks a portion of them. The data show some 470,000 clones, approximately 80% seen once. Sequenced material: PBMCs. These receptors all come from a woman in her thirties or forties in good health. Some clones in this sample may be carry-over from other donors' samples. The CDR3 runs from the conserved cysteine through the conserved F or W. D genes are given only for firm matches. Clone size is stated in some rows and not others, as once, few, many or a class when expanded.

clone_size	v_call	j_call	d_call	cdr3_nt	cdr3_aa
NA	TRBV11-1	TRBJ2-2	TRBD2	TGTGCCAGCAGGACCGGGACTAGCGACGGCGGGGAGCTGTTTTTT	CASRTGTSDGGELFF
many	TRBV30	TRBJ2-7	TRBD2	TGTGCCTGGAGTGCCGGACTAGCGGGAGTCTACGAGCAGTACTTC	CAWSAGLAGVYEQYF
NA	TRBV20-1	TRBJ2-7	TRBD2	TGCAGTGCTCCCCTAGCGGGAGAGCAGTACTTC	CSAPLAGEQYF
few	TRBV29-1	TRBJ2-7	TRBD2	TGCAGCGTTGAAGATCGCACTAGCGGGGCCTACGAGCAGTACTTC	CSVEDRTSGAYEQYF
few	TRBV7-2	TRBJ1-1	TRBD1	TGTGCCAGCAGCTTGGGGACAGGGGTTGAGGACACTGAAGCTTTCTTT	CASSLGTGVEDTEAFF
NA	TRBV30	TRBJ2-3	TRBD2	TGTGCCTGGAGTACGGCTAGCGGGAGGGCCACGGATACGCAGTATTTT	CAWSTASGRATDTQYF
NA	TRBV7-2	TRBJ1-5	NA	TGTGCCAGCAGCTTACATGGGGCAGATGAGCCCCAGCATTTT	CASSLHGADEPQHF
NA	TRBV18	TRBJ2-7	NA	TGTGCCAGCTCATCCACCAGCGGACAGAGAACCTACGAGCAGTACTTC	CASSSTSGQRTYEQYF
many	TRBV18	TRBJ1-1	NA	TGTGCCAGCTCCGATGGGACGGACTACACTGAAGCTTTCTTT	CASSDGTDYTEAFF
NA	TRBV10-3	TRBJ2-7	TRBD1	TGTGCCATCAGTGATACGGGACAGGGCAGATACGAGCAGTACTTC	CAISDTGQGRYEQYF
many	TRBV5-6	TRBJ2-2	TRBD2	TGTGCCAGCAGCTTGTATCTAGCGGGAGGCTACACCGGGGAGCTGTTTTTT	CASSLYLAGGYTGELFF
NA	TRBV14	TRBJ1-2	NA	TGTGCCAGCAGCCAAGATCACCCGGGCAGAATGAATGGCTACACCTTC	CASSQDHPGRMNGYTF
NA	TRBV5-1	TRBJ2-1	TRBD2	TGCGCCAGCAGGTCTCCTAGCGGGAGTGAAGATGAGCAGTTCTTC	CASRSPSGSEDEQFF
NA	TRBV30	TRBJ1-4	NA	TGTGCCTGGAAACGTCAAACCTGGGCCAGGGTAAATGAAAAACTGTTTTTT	CAWKRQTWARVNEKLFF
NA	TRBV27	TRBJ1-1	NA	TGTGCCAGCAGTTCCAGGGGCCATACGAACACTGAAGCTTTCTTT	CASSSRGHTNTEAFF
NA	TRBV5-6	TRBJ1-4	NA	TGTGCCAGCAGCCCACAGGGAGTAGGGGAAAAACTGTTTTTT	CASSPQGVGEKLFF
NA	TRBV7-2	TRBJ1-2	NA	TGTGCCAGCAGCTTGGTGGGGGGCGCCGAAGGTGGCTACACCTTC	CASSLVGGAEGGYTF
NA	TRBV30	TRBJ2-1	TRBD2	TGTGCCTGGAGCCTAGCGGGAGCCCACAATGAGCAGTTCTTC	CAWSLAGAHNEQFF
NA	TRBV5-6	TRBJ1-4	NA	TGTGCCAGCAGCTTGTTTGTTGGAATGGGCCATGAAAAACTGTTTTTT	CASSLFVGMGHEKLFF
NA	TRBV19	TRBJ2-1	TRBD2	TGTGCCAGTAGTAAAGATAGCGGGAGATTGTACAATGAGCAGTTCTTC	CASSKDSGRLYNEQFF
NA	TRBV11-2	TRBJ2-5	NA	TGTGCCAGCAGCTTAGATCCCCAAGAGACCCAGTACTTC	CASSLDPQETQYF
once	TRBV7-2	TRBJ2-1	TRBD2	TGTGCCAGCAGCTTAGGCGCTAGCGGGACGTACAATGAGCAGTTCTTC	CASSLGASGTYNEQFF
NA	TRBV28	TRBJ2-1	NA	TGTGCCACCCTCGTGAGGCCATCCTACAATGAGCAGTTCTTC	CATLVRPSYNEQFF
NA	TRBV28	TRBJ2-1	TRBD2	TGTGCCAGCAGTAAAACTAGCGTTGAGCAGTTCTTC	CASSKTSVEQFF
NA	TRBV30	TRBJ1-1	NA	TGTGCCTGGAGTTTAAGGGCAGAAGCTTTCTTT	CAWSLRAEAFF
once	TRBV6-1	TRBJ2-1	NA	TGTGCCAGCCTGAGGGGGGGGGACGACAATGAGCAGTTCTTC	CASLRGGDDNEQFF
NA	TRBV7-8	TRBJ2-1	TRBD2	TGTGCCAGCAACCTTCTAGCGGGGATCTCCTACAATGAGCAGTTCTTC	CASNLLAGISYNEQFF
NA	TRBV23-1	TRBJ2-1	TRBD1	TGCGCCAGCCGAAGAGGGACAGTCTACGACAATGAGCAGTTCTTC	CASRRGTVYDNEQFF
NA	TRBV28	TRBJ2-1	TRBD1	TGTGCCAGCAGTTTATGGCAGGGGGCCCCCAATGAGCAGTTCTTC	CASSLWQGAPNEQFF
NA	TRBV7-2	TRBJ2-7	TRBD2	TGTGCCAGCAGTATCGGGAGGGACGAGCAGTACTTC	CASSIGRDEQYF
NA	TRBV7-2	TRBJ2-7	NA	TGTGCCAGCAGCCCCCTCGGATACGAGCAGTACTTC	CASSPLGYEQYF
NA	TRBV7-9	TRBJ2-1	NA	TGTGCCAGCAGCTTAGGCGGCAATTTACTGTTCTTC	CASSLGGNLLFF
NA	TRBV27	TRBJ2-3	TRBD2	TGTGCCAGCAGTCCCCAGACTAGCGGAAGCACAGATACGCAGTATTTT	CASSPQTSGSTDTQYF
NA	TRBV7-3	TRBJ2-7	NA	TGTGCCAGCAGCCCCGGGGCGTCCTACGAGCAGTACTTC	CASSPGASYEQYF
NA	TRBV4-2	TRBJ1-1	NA	TGTGCCAGCAGCCCTGGCCATGGGAACACTGAAGCTTTCTTT	CASSPGHGNTEAFF
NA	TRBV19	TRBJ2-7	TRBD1	TGTGCCAGTAGTCCAAACCCGGGACAGATCTACGAGCAGTACTTC	CASSPNPGQIYEQYF
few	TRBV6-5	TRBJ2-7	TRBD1	TGTGCCAGCAGGCTACAGGGGGCCTACGAGCAGTACTTC	CASRLQGAYEQYF
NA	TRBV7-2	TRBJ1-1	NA	TGTGCCAGCAGCTTGGTGGGGGCGCCTAACACTGAAGCTTTCTTT	CASSLVGAPNTEAFF
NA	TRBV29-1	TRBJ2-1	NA	TGCAGCGCTACAACAGGTGGCTCCTACAATGAGCAGTTCTTC	CSATTGGSYNEQFF
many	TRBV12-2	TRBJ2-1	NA	TGTGCAAGTCGCTGCCGACTAGCGGGCTATGAGCAGTTCTTC	CASRCRLAGYEQFF
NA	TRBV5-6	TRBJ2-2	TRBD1	TGTGCCAGCAGTCGGACAGGGGGCCGGACCGGGGAGCTGTTTTTT	CASSRTGGRTGELFF
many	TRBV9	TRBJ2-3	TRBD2	TGTGCCAGCAGCGTACTAGCGGGAGCAACAGATACGCAGTATTTT	CASSVLAGATDTQYF
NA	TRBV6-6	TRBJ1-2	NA	TGTGCCAGCAGTATTGGGGTGGGGGTTGGCTACACCTTC	CASSIGVGVGYTF
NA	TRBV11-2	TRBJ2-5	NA	TGTGCCAGCACCCTAGGGAGGGGGACTCCTCGGGTAGAGACCCAGTACTTC	CASTLGRGTPRVETQYF
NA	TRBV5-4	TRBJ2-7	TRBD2	TGTGCCAGCAGCTTGGGCCTAGCGGGAGACGAGCAGTACTTC	CASSLGLAGDEQYF
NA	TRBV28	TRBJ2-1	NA	TGTGCCAGCAGTTTCAGAGTGGGCTCCTACAATGAGCAGTTCTTC	CASSFRVGSYNEQFF
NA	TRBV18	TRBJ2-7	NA	TGTGCCAGCTCACCAGACCCCTACGAGCAGTACTTC	CASSPDPYEQYF
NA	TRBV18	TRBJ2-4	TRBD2	TGTGCCAGCTCACCGCAACCCCTAGCGGGAGTCGCCAAAAACATTCAGTACTTC	CASSPQPLAGVAKNIQYF
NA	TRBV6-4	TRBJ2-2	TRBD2	TGTGCCAGCAGTTCCCTAGCGGGAGACACCGGGGAGCTGTTTTTT	CASSSLAGDTGELFF
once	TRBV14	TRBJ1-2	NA	TGTGCCAGCAGCCAAGGTTTTTATGGCTACACCTTC	CASSQGFYGYTF